The source of this TCR beta chain is a study of breast tumors, draining lymph nodes, adjacent tissues. Findings and caveats of the study: That most tumor T cells come from lymph nodes remained unproven.

MiXCR, applied by TCRdb to the multiplex PCR reads, yields one record per CDR3 protein. The repertoire holds fewer than 300,000 distinct CDR3 sequences, roughly 32% seen once, with approximately 1.5% in the top ten. The V gene's germline CDR1 is LGHNA and CDR2 YNFKEQ. This CDR3 contains 15 residues. The V and J ends lost 2 bases and 1 base, in that order; junction bases with no gene match: 3. This clonotype occurred many times. Its antigen remains unknown. Samples came from axillary lymph nodes draining the breast cancer. V and J are TRBV4-2 and TRBJ2-5, with 8 bases that match TRBD2. The source is a female donor with breast cancer. Some clones in this sample may be carry-over from other donors' samples. Sequenced input: axillary lymph node tissue. CDR3 DNA sequence: TGTGCCAGCAGCCAAAGCGGGAGCCCCCAAGAGACCCAGTACTTC. It encodes CASSQSGSPQETQYF.